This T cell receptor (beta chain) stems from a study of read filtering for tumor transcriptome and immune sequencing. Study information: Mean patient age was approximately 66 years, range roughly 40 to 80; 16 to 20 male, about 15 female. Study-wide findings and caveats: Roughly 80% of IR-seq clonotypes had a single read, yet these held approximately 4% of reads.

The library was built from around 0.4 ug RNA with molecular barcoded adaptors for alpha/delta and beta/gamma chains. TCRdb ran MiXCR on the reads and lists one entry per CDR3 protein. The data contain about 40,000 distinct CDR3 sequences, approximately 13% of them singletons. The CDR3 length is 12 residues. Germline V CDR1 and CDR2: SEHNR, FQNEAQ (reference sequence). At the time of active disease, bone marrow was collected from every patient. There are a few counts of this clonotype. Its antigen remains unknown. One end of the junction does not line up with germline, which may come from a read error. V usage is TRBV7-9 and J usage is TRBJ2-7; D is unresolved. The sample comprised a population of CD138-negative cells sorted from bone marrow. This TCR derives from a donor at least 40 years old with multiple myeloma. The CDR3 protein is CASSLFSHEQYF. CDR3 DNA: TGCGCCAGCAGCTTATTCAGCCACGAGCAGTACTTC. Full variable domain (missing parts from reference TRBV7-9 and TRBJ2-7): DTGVSQNPRHKITKRGQNVTFRCDPISEHNRLYWYRQTLGQGPEFLTYFQNEAQLEKSRLLSDRFSAERPKGSFSTLEIQRTEQGDSAMYLCASSLFSHEQYFGPGTRLTVT.